The TCR beta chain described here comes from a study of CD4 T cells in relation to SARS-CoV-2 and coronaviruses. CD4+ T cells from unexposed donors were obtained before the COVID-19 pandemic (2011-2018). The cells were cultured for 10 days before CD4+ T cells were isolated. TCRdb's table, derived via immunoSEQ multiplex PCR, lists solely in-frame clones and lacks some. The sample comprises 20,000 to 25,000 clones, around four fifths of which are singletons, and approximately 15% rests with the top ten. Details on this clone: Its cognate antigen is unknown.

Germline CDR1 and CDR2: SGHKS and YYEKEE (reference sequence). The CDR3 has 16 residues. The V and J ends lost 3 bases and 3 bases respectively, with 16 bases between them. This receptor was taken from a human donor in good health. The sequencing input was CD4+ T cells from PBMCs, cultured in vitro. The chain has TRBV5-5 and TRBJ1-5, with a possible D match to TRBD1 (6 bases). DNA of the CDR3: TGTGCCAGCAGCTCGTCCGGGACAAACCTCAATCAGCCCCAGCATTTT. Protein: CASSSSGTNLNQPQHF.